The rows below give T cell receptor beta chains drawn from one sample of a study of regulatory T cells in long-lasting Graves disease. TCRdb passed the multiplex PCR reads through MiXCR, listing each CDR3 protein once. Altogether approximately 310,000 distinct CDR3 sequences are present, roughly 18% being singletons, with the ten largest covering about 40%. The source was peripheral blood mononuclear cells (PBMCs), collected at new diagnosis, from a patient treated with antithyroid drugs. The receptors originated from a female donor with Graves disease. Each CDR3 is given with its conserved first and last residue. The order of the fields is CDR3 length, V gene, J gene, clone size, D gene, CDR3 protein, CDR3 DNA. The D gene is left open where the match is weak. Only some rows state a clone size, as once, few, many or a class for expanded clones.

cdr3_length: 13; v_call: TRBV29-1; j_call: TRBJ1-1; clone_size: -; d_call: -; cdr3_aa: CSVGVGQNTEAFF; cdr3_nt: TGCAGCGTTGGGGTAGGACAGAACACTGAAGCTTTCTTT
cdr3_length: 15; v_call: TRBV9; j_call: TRBJ2-4; clone_size: few; d_call: -; cdr3_aa: CASSARGFQENIQYF; cdr3_nt: TGTGCCAGCAGCGCCCGAGGGTTTCAGGAAAACATTCAGTACTTC
cdr3_length: 15; v_call: TRBV14; j_call: TRBJ1-2; clone_size: many; d_call: TRBD1; cdr3_aa: CASSQDVGQAVGYTF; cdr3_nt: TGTGCCAGCAGCCAAGACGTCGGACAGGCCGTGGGCTACACCTTC
cdr3_length: 14; v_call: TRBV14; j_call: TRBJ1-6; clone_size: -; d_call: -; cdr3_aa: CASRFQGGNSPLHF; cdr3_nt: TGTGCCAGCAGATTTCAGGGTGGCAATTCACCCCTCCACTTT
cdr3_length: 10; v_call: TRBV2; j_call: TRBJ2-1; clone_size: many; d_call: -; cdr3_aa: CASREKWQFF; cdr3_nt: TGTGCCAGCAGGGAGAAATGGCAGTTCTTC
cdr3_length: 14; v_call: TRBV20-1; j_call: TRBJ1-5; clone_size: many; d_call: -; cdr3_aa: CSARAASPNQPQHF; cdr3_nt: TGCAGTGCTAGAGCGGCCAGTCCGAATCAGCCCCAGCATTTT
cdr3_length: 13; v_call: TRBV6-2/TRBV6-3; j_call: TRBJ2-2; clone_size: few; d_call: -; cdr3_aa: CASSTHRTGELFF; cdr3_nt: TGTGCCAGCAGTACACACCGCACCGGGGAGCTGTTTTTT
cdr3_length: 13; v_call: TRBV12-3/TRBV12-4; j_call: TRBJ2-7; clone_size: many; d_call: -; cdr3_aa: CASRISGRYEQYF; cdr3_nt: TGTGCCAGCAGAATATCAGGGAGGTACGAGCAGTACTTC
cdr3_length: 18; v_call: TRBV5-4; j_call: TRBJ2-2; clone_size: few; d_call: TRBD1; cdr3_aa: CASSLRTGGITNTGELFF; cdr3_nt: TGTGCCAGCAGCTTAAGAACAGGGGGGATTACGAACACCGGGGAGCTGTTTTTT
cdr3_length: 17; v_call: TRBV4-2; j_call: TRBJ2-1; clone_size: -; d_call: -; cdr3_aa: CASSLLGAIQGYNEQFF; cdr3_nt: TGTGCCAGCAGCCTTCTGGGGGCTATCCAAGGTTACAATGAGCAGTTCTTC
cdr3_length: 14; v_call: TRBV12-3/TRBV12-4; j_call: TRBJ1-6; clone_size: many; d_call: -; cdr3_aa: CASSSGLGDSPLHF; cdr3_nt: TGTGCCAGCAGTTCGGGCCTGGGGGATTCACCCCTCCACTTT
cdr3_length: 15; v_call: TRBV30; j_call: TRBJ1-5; clone_size: many; d_call: -; cdr3_aa: CAFDRGAAGNQPQHF; cdr3_nt: TGTGCCTTCGATAGGGGGGCCGCGGGGAATCAGCCCCAGCATTTT
cdr3_length: 14; v_call: TRBV11-2; j_call: TRBJ2-1; clone_size: -; d_call: -; cdr3_aa: CASAAPAPSNEQFF; cdr3_nt: TGTGCCAGCGCCGCTCCCGCCCCCTCCAATGAGCAGTTCTTC
cdr3_length: 17; v_call: TRBV29-1; j_call: TRBJ2-5; clone_size: -; d_call: TRBD1; cdr3_aa: CSVDASLRTGRRETQYF; cdr3_nt: TGCAGCGTTGACGCGAGTTTACGGACAGGGAGGAGAGAGACCCAGTACTTC
cdr3_length: 16; v_call: TRBV7-6; j_call: TRBJ2-5; clone_size: many; d_call: -; cdr3_aa: CASSLATRTIQETQYF; cdr3_nt: TGTGCCAGCAGCTTAGCTACTCGTACCATCCAAGAGACCCAGTACTTC
cdr3_length: 12; v_call: TRBV6-1; j_call: TRBJ1-4; clone_size: -; d_call: -; cdr3_aa: CAIGEAEGKLFF; cdr3_nt: TGTGCCATTGGCGAAGCAGAGGGAAAACTGTTTTTT
cdr3_length: 14; v_call: TRBV2; j_call: TRBJ2-5; clone_size: -; d_call: TRBD1; cdr3_aa: CASSEGTGHETQYF; cdr3_nt: TGTGCCAGCAGTGAAGGGACAGGGCACGAGACCCAGTACTTC
cdr3_length: 17; v_call: TRBV18; j_call: TRBJ2-1; clone_size: -; d_call: TRBD2; cdr3_aa: CASSPYQREITDNEQFF; cdr3_nt: TGTGCCAGCTCACCGTATCAGCGGGAAATAACCGACAATGAGCAGTTCTTC
cdr3_length: 12; v_call: TRBV2; j_call: TRBJ2-7; clone_size: many; d_call: -; cdr3_aa: CASRGDTYEQYF; cdr3_nt: TGTGCCAGCAGGGGAGACACCTACGAGCAGTACTTC
cdr3_length: 13; v_call: TRBV7-8; j_call: TRBJ1-2; clone_size: many; d_call: -; cdr3_aa: CASRQTDYYGYTF; cdr3_nt: TGTGCCAGCAGGCAGACAGATTACTATGGCTACACCTTC
cdr3_length: 17; v_call: TRBV28; j_call: TRBJ2-3; clone_size: many; d_call: TRBD2; cdr3_aa: CASSFPRRLAGWDTQYF; cdr3_nt: TGTGCCAGCAGTTTCCCTAGGCGGTTAGCGGGATGGGATACGCAGTATTTT
cdr3_length: 15; v_call: TRBV19; j_call: TRBJ1-2; clone_size: many; d_call: -; cdr3_aa: CASTPLQGSGRGYTF; cdr3_nt: TGTGCCAGTACGCCTTTACAGGGAAGTGGTCGGGGCTACACCTTC
cdr3_length: 17; v_call: TRBV11-3; j_call: TRBJ1-4; clone_size: -; d_call: -; cdr3_aa: CASSLTRGIATNEKLFF; cdr3_nt: TGTGCCAGCAGCTTAACCAGGGGCATTGCAACTAATGAAAAACTGTTTTTT
cdr3_length: 14; v_call: TRBV2; j_call: TRBJ2-1; clone_size: many; d_call: -; cdr3_aa: CASSLYSSYNEQFF; cdr3_nt: TGTGCCAGCAGTCTCTACAGCTCCTACAATGAGCAGTTCTTC
cdr3_length: 15; v_call: TRBV6-9; j_call: TRBJ2-5; clone_size: many; d_call: -; cdr3_aa: CASSYGGRDGETQYF; cdr3_nt: TGTGCCAGCAGTTACGGTGGGCGGGATGGAGAGACCCAGTACTTC
cdr3_length: 13; v_call: TRBV7-8; j_call: TRBJ2-1; clone_size: -; d_call: -; cdr3_aa: CASRGLATNEQFF; cdr3_nt: TGTGCCAGCCGGGGACTCGCGACCAATGAGCAGTTCTTC
cdr3_length: 14; v_call: TRBV10-3; j_call: TRBJ2-1; clone_size: -; d_call: -; cdr3_aa: CAISGSLDPREQFF; cdr3_nt: TGTGCCATCAGTGGCTCGTTAGACCCAAGGGAGCAGTTCTTC
cdr3_length: 16; v_call: TRBV27; j_call: TRBJ2-2; clone_size: few; d_call: TRBD2; cdr3_aa: CASSLWTSGYTGELFF; cdr3_nt: TGTGCCAGCAGTTTGTGGACTAGCGGCTACACCGGGGAGCTGTTTTTT
cdr3_length: 15; v_call: TRBV11-3; j_call: TRBJ2-3; clone_size: many; d_call: -; cdr3_aa: CASSLDGTAPDTQYF; cdr3_nt: TGTGCCAGCAGCTTAGATGGAACAGCGCCGGATACGCAGTATTTT
cdr3_length: 16; v_call: TRBV9; j_call: TRBJ2-3; clone_size: many; d_call: TRBD2; cdr3_aa: CASSVDFAGATDTQYF; cdr3_nt: TGTGCCAGCAGCGTAGACTTTGCGGGAGCCACAGATACGCAGTATTTT
cdr3_length: 16; v_call: TRBV6-1; j_call: TRBJ2-1; clone_size: -; d_call: -; cdr3_aa: CASTVRVGSSYNEQFF; cdr3_nt: TGTGCCAGCACTGTGCGGGTCGGGAGCTCCTACAATGAGCAGTTCTTC
cdr3_length: 15; v_call: TRBV5-8; j_call: TRBJ1-4; clone_size: many; d_call: TRBD1; cdr3_aa: CASSPGQGAPVKLFF; cdr3_nt: TGTGCCAGCAGCCCTGGACAGGGGGCGCCTGTAAAACTGTTTTTT
cdr3_length: 14; v_call: TRBV12-5; j_call: TRBJ2-1; clone_size: few; d_call: TRBD2; cdr3_aa: CASGLPSGRNEQFF; cdr3_nt: TGTGCTAGTGGTTTGCCTAGCGGGAGGAATGAGCAGTTCTTC
cdr3_length: 15; v_call: TRBV19; j_call: TRBJ2-1; clone_size: few; d_call: TRBD2; cdr3_aa: CASSVSGGDYNEQFF; cdr3_nt: TGTGCCAGTAGTGTTAGCGGGGGAGATTACAATGAGCAGTTCTTC
cdr3_length: 15; v_call: TRBV5-4; j_call: TRBJ1-4; clone_size: -; d_call: -; cdr3_aa: CASSLSGPGDEKLFF; cdr3_nt: TGTGCCAGCAGCTTATCAGGACCGGGGGATGAAAAACTGTTTTTT
cdr3_length: 14; v_call: TRBV19; j_call: TRBJ2-3; clone_size: many; d_call: -; cdr3_aa: CASSSQTSADTQYF; cdr3_nt: TGTGCCAGTAGTAGCCAGACTAGTGCAGATACGCAGTATTTT
cdr3_length: 14; v_call: TRBV3-1; j_call: TRBJ2-7; clone_size: -; d_call: -; cdr3_aa: CASSQEAGVYEQYF; cdr3_nt: TGTGCCAGCAGCCAAGAAGCCGGGGTCTACGAGCAGTACTTC
cdr3_length: 16; v_call: TRBV2; j_call: TRBJ1-6; clone_size: many; d_call: TRBD1; cdr3_aa: CASKSDRDVYNSPLHF; cdr3_nt: TGTGCCAGCAAGTCGGACAGGGACGTCTATAATTCACCCCTCCACTTT
cdr3_length: 16; v_call: TRBV20-1; j_call: TRBJ2-6; clone_size: many; d_call: -; cdr3_aa: CSAPGFIGSGANVLTF; cdr3_nt: TGCAGTGCTCCTGGTTTTATAGGCTCCGGGGCCAACGTCCTGACTTTC
cdr3_length: 12; v_call: TRBV29-1; j_call: TRBJ2-5; clone_size: many; d_call: -; cdr3_aa: CSVEGTGETQYF; cdr3_nt: TGCAGCGTTGAAGGGACTGGGGAGACCCAGTACTTC
cdr3_length: 14; v_call: TRBV14; j_call: TRBJ1-6; clone_size: many; d_call: -; cdr3_aa: CASSQDQWGVPLHF; cdr3_nt: TGTGCCAGCAGCCAAGATCAGTGGGGGGTTCCCCTCCACTTT
cdr3_length: 14; v_call: TRBV6-1; j_call: TRBJ2-6; clone_size: many; d_call: -; cdr3_aa: CASMIASGANVLTF; cdr3_nt: TGTGCCAGCATGATAGCCTCTGGGGCCAACGTCCTGACTTTC
cdr3_length: 14; v_call: TRBV30; j_call: TRBJ1-2; clone_size: many; d_call: -; cdr3_aa: CAWNRAPANYGYTF; cdr3_nt: TGTGCCTGGAACAGGGCGCCTGCTAACTATGGCTACACCTTC
cdr3_length: 15; v_call: TRBV27; j_call: TRBJ1-2; clone_size: many; d_call: -; cdr3_aa: CASSLQPGLGTGYTF; cdr3_nt: TGTGCCAGCAGTTTACAGCCGGGCCTAGGAACTGGCTACACCTTC
cdr3_length: 14; v_call: TRBV19; j_call: TRBJ1-1; clone_size: few; d_call: -; cdr3_aa: CASSIGRGHTEAFF; cdr3_nt: TGTGCCAGTAGTATAGGTCGCGGCCACACTGAAGCTTTCTTT
cdr3_length: 12; v_call: TRBV29-1; j_call: TRBJ2-7; clone_size: -; d_call: TRBD2; cdr3_aa: CSVNLAGNEQYF; cdr3_nt: TGCAGCGTAAACCTAGCGGGAAACGAGCAGTACTTC
cdr3_length: 15; v_call: TRBV4-2; j_call: TRBJ2-1; clone_size: -; d_call: TRBD2; cdr3_aa: CTSTLTSGDYNEQFF; cdr3_nt: TGTACCAGCACCCTGACTAGCGGGGACTACAATGAGCAGTTCTTC
cdr3_length: 15; v_call: TRBV25-1; j_call: TRBJ2-2; clone_size: -; d_call: -; cdr3_aa: CASSAPSANTGELFF; cdr3_nt: TGTGCCAGCAGTGCCCCGAGCGCAAACACCGGGGAGCTGTTTTTT